This entry lists 10 T cell receptor beta chains sequenced from one sample in a study of technical replicates of blood from a few donors. Profiling relied on immunoSEQ multiplex PCR, and the TCRdb table lists in-frame clones only, not all of them. Seen here are about 64,000 clones, around nine tenths observed once, and the top ten hold around 5.1%. The sample comprised PBMCs. These receptors were collected from a human donor in good health. Some clones in this sample may be carry-over from other donors' samples.

V gene TRBV12-5 combines with J gene TRBJ2-7, with D perhaps TRBD2 (5 bases). The CDR3 consists of 13 residues. Trimming took 6 bases from V and 2 from J, leaving 11 bases between them. The germline CDR1 and CDR2 sequences are LGHNT and FRNRAP. CDR3 sequence: CASGASGAYEQYF. The CDR3 DNA sequence: TGTGCTAGTGGGGCATCCGGGGCCTACGAGCAGTACTTC. The variable domain in full, completed from reference TRBV12-5 and TRBJ2-7, reads DARVTQTPRHKVTEMGQEVTMRCQPILGHNTVFWYRQTMMQGLELLAYFRNRAPLDDSGMPKDRFSAEMPDATLATLKIQPSEPRDSAVYFCASGASGAYEQYFGPGTRLTVT.

This chain links TRBV7-2 with TRBJ1-5; D is uncertain. The germline V gene has CDR1 SGHTA and CDR2 FQGNSA. V shed 5 bases and J shed 0 bases, with 11 bases lying between them. This CDR3 is built from 15 residues. The CDR3 sequence is CASSATENSNQPQHF. The CDR3 bases are TGTGCCAGCAGCGCTACAGAAAATAGCAATCAGCCCCAGCATTTT.

This chain links TRBV7-9 with TRBJ2-7; 10 nucleotides match TRBD1. Germline CDR1 is SEHNR and CDR2 is FQNEAQ (reference sequence). The V and J ends lost 5 bases and 7 bases, in that order; junction bases with no gene match: 14. The CDR3 totals 16 residues. The CDR3 loop reads CASSDRDRGLGGEQYF. CDR3 DNA: TGTGCCAGCAGCGACCGGGACAGGGGACTGGGGGGGGAGCAGTACTTC.

The chain combines TRBV7-2 with TRBJ2-1; tentative D call: TRBD2 (6 bases). The CDR3 contains 15 residues. The germline V gene has CDR1 SGHTA and CDR2 FQGNSA. V was cut by 5 bases and J by 8 bases, with 19 bases left in between. The CDR3 DNA reads as TGTGCCAGCAGCCCGAGGGTGGCTAGGAGGGATGAGCAGTTCTTC. It translates to CASSPRVARRDEQFF.

The gene calls are TRBV7-8 and TRBJ1-2; the D is unclear. The V gene lost 5 bases and the J gene lost 8 bases, with 21 bases spanning the gap. CDR1 is SGHVS, CDR2 FQNEAQ, per germline. CDR3 length equals 15 residues. This chain's CDR3 is CASSDPWGGLEGYTF. CDR3 DNA sequence: TGTGCCAGCAGCGACCCGTGGGGAGGATTGGAGGGCTACACCTTC.

The V call is TRBV14, the J call TRBJ2-6; maybe TRBD1 (5 bases). Germline V gene data show CDR1 as SGHDN and CDR2 as FVKESK. The CDR3 runs 16 residues. V lost 2 bases to trimming and J lost 2 bases, with 10 bases between them. The CDR3 is CASSQSGAPGANVLTF. The DNA of the CDR3 is TGTGCCAGCAGCCAAAGTGGGGCGCCTGGGGCCAACGTCCTGACTTTC.

The chain combines TRBV5-1 with TRBJ1-5, with D maybe TRBD1 (5 bases). CDR3 length: 16 amino acids. Between the trimmed V and J ends, which lost 1 base and 2 bases, there was a span of 13 bases. Germline loops: CDR1 SGHRS, CDR2 YFSETQ. The CDR3 region has the DNA TGCGCCAGCAGCTTGACCCGCAGGGTGTGCAATCAGCCCCAGCATTTT. Residues: CASSLTRRVCNQPQHF.

V and J are TRBV10-3 and TRBJ1-1, with 12 bases aligning to TRBD1. The ends lost 3 bases at V and 8 bases at J; junction bases unmatched: 7. The CDR3 runs 15 residues. CDR1 and CDR2 from the germline V gene are ENHRY and SYGVKD. The CDR3 spells CAISDPGTGGREAFF. As DNA, the CDR3 is TGTGCCATCAGTGACCCCGGGACAGGGGGCCGGGAAGCTTTCTTT.

This chain connects TRBV2 to TRBJ2-2, with 7 bases identical to TRBD2. Germline loops: CDR1 SNHLY, CDR2 FYNNEI. J lost 1 base, V lost 6 bases, and 5 bases had no gene match. CDR3 length: 15 residues. The CDR3 is CASRGAGRNTGELFF. The CDR3 DNA sequence: TGTGCCAGCAGGGGAGCGGGGCGGAACACCGGGGAGCTGTTTTTT.

V is TRBV5-1 and J is TRBJ1-5; 8 bases are a match to TRBD1. In germline, CDR1 is SGHRS, CDR2 YFSETQ. Germline trimming cut 4 bases from V and 5 bases from J; bases unmatched to any gene: 5. CDR3 length equals 14 residues. The CDR3 spells CASSPGQEHQPQHF. The CDR3 bases are TGCGCCAGCAGCCCGGGACAGGAACATCAGCCCCAGCATTTT. Complete variable domain (other parts from reference TRBV5-1 and TRBJ1-5): KAGVTQTPRYLIKTRGQQVTLSCSPISGHRSVSWYQQTPGQGLQFLFEYFSETQRNKGNFPGRFSGRQFSNSRSEMNVSTLELGDSALYLCASSPGQEHQPQHFGDGTRLSIL.